The 6 T cell receptor beta chains listed next were all sequenced from one sample in a study of cytomegalovirus exposure and HLA in healthy donors. The PCR was carried out with 60 Vbeta primers and 13 Jbeta primers. Libraries were prepared by immunoSEQ multiplex PCR; TCRdb keeps only in-frame clonotypes and omits some of them. The data contain around 190,000 clones, 8.5% to 10% of them singletons. The sample consisted of PBMCs. The receptors were sampled from a woman aged 25 to 39 in good health and CMV-seropositive.

V usage is TRBV6-1 and J usage is TRBJ1-2, with 10 bases fitting TRBD1. Germline CDR1 reads MNHNS; CDR2 reads SASEGT. After removal of 4 bases from V and 4 bases from J, the junction contained 6 bases not matched to a gene. The length of the CDR3 is 15 residues. The CDR3 coding sequence is TGTGCCAGCAGTGGACAGGGGGCGCAGGGCTATGGCTACACCTTC. This translates into CASSGQGAQGYGYTF.

This chain's CDR3 is CASSPRDRGGNTIYF. The CDR3 nucleotides read TGTGCCAGCTCACCCCGGGACAGGGGCGGGAACACCATATATTTT. The genes are TRBV18 and TRBJ1-3, with 10 positions matching TRBD1. Germline V CDR1 and CDR2: KGHSH, LQKENI. The CDR3 spans 15 residues. The J segment lost 7 bases and the V segment lost 3 bases, leaving 6 bases of the junction unmatched.

The chain joins TRBV27 to TRBJ2-7; the D gene is possibly TRBD1 (6 bases). CDR1 is MNHEY and CDR2 is SMNVEV in the germline V gene (reference sequence). V lost 6 bases and J lost 6, with 12 bases in between. The CDR3 totals 12 residues. The CDR3 protein is CASSTGGAEQYF. As DNA, the CDR3 is TGTGCCAGCAGCACTGGGGGCGCCGAGCAGTACTTC.

This clone was seen only a few times. V usage is TRBV4-2 and J usage is TRBJ1-2; tentatively, D is TRBD1 (5 bases). The CDR3 spans 16 residues. V lost 0 bases to trimming and J lost 8 bases, with 19 bases between them. Germline CDR1 is LGHNA and CDR2 is YNFKEQ. This CDR3 is CASSQDQGQTVKGYTF. CDR3 DNA sequence: TGTGCCAGCAGCCAAGATCAGGGTCAGACGGTGAAGGGCTACACCTTC.

Many counts were recorded for this clone. This chain connects TRBV7-2 to TRBJ2-1, with D tentatively TRBD1 (6 bases). This CDR3 is built from 15 residues. Germline V CDR1 and CDR2: SGHTA, FQGNSA. Trimming pared 5 bases from V and 4 bases from J, leaving 15 bases between. CDR3 sequence reads: CASSPTRGIYNEQFF. The CDR3 bases are TGTGCCAGCAGCCCGACAAGGGGGATTTACAATGAGCAGTTCTTC.

The rearrangement joins TRBV19 to TRBJ2-2, with 7 positions matching TRBD1. The CDR3 runs 15 residues. Germline assignment: CDR1 LNHDA and CDR2 SQIVND (reference sequence). J was trimmed by 4 bases and V by 6 bases; bases with no gene match: 8. Written as DNA, the CDR3 is TGTGCCAGTAGCACCCCGGGACAGCTCACCGGGGAGCTGTTTTTT. Protein: CASSTPGQLTGELFF.